The T cell receptor (beta chain) under discussion was sequenced for a study of early T cells in non-severe SARS-CoV-2 infection. The study's findings and limits: CD4 and private specificities were missed by VDJdb matching, which favored anti-spike CD8 responses.

TCRdb re-analysed the 5' RACE reads in MiXCR, keeping a single row per CDR3 protein. This table holds some 27,000 distinct CDR3 sequences, about 4.6% found once. This clonotype was seen a handful of times. Its antigen is as yet unknown. Germline V gene sequence: CDR1 KGHSH, CDR2 LQKENI. This CDR3 contains 14 residues. Trimming left V 3 bases short and J 1 base short, with 9 bases between. The chain has TRBV18 and TRBJ2-5; D is uncertain. The sample taken for sequencing was whole blood. The TCR comes from an adult who was a healthcare worker with PCR-confirmed SARS-CoV-2 infection or an uninfected control (not recorded which). This CDR3 is CASSPEQRQETQYF. The CDR3 DNA reads as TGTGCCAGCTCACCGGAACAGCGCCAAGAGACCCAGTACTTC.